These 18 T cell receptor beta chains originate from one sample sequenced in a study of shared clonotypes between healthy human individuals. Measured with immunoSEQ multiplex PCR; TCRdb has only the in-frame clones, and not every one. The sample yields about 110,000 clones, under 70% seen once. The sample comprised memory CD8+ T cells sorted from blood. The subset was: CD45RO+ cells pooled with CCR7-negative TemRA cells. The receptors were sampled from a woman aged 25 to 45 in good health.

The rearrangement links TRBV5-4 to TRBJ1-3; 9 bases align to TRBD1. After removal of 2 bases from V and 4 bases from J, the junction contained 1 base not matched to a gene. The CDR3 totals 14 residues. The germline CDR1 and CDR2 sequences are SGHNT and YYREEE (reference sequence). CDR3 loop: CASSFGTGGNTIYF. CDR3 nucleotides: TGTGCCAGCAGCTTTGGGACAGGGGGAAACACCATATATTTT.

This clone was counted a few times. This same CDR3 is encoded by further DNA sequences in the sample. The CDR3 spells CASSAGQLYEQYF. As DNA, the CDR3 is TGTGCCAGCAGTGCAGGACAGCTCTACGAGCAGTACTTC. The V and J genes are TRBV25-1 and TRBJ2-7, with a weak D call TRBD1 (6 bases). There are 13 residues in the CDR3. Trimming pared 4 bases from V and 3 bases from J, leaving 10 bases between. Germline V lookup: CDR1 MGHDK, CDR2 SYGVNS.

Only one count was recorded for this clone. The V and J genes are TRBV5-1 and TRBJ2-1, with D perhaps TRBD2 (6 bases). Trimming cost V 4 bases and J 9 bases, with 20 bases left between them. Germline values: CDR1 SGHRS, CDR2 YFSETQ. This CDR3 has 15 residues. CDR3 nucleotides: TGCGCCAGCAGCAAATCCGGGACTTCCGTTAGTGAGCAGTTCTTC. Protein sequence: CASSKSGTSVSEQFF.

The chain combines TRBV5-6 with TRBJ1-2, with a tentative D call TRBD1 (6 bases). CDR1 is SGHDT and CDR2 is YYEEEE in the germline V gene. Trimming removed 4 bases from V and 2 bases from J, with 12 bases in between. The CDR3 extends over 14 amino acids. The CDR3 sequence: CASSNRDPNYGYTF. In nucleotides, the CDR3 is TGTGCCAGCAGCAACAGGGATCCCAACTATGGCTACACCTTC.

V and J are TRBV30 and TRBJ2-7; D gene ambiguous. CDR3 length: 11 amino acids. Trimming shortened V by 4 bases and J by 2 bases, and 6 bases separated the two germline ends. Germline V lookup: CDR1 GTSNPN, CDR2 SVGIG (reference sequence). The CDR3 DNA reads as TGTGCCTGGACAGATCCCTACGAGCAGTACTTC. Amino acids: CAWTDPYEQYF.

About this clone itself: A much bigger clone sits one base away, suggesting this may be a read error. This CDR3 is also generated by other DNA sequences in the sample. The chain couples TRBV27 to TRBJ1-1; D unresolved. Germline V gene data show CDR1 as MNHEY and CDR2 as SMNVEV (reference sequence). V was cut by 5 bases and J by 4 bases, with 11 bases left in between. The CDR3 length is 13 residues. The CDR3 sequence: CASSHRGPTEAFF. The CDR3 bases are TGTGCCAGCAGTCACAGAGGGCCCACTGAAGCTTTCTTT.

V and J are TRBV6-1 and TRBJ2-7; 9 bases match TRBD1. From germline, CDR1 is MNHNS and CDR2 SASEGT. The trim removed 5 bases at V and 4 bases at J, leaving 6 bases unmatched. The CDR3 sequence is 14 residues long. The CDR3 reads CASSQRGQGYEQYF. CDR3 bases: TGTGCCAGCAGTCAAAGGGGACAGGGTTACGAGCAGTACTTC.

In DNA form, the CDR3 reads TGTGCCAGCAAACAGGGTGTCGGCTACACCTTC. This codes for CASKQGVGYTF. The chain joins TRBV13 to TRBJ1-2; D is perhaps TRBD1 (6 bases). The CDR3 spans 11 residues. With 7 bases removed from V and 8 bases from J, the gap between germline ends came to 11 bases. CDR1 PRHDT and CDR2 FYEKMQ come from the germline V gene (reference sequence).

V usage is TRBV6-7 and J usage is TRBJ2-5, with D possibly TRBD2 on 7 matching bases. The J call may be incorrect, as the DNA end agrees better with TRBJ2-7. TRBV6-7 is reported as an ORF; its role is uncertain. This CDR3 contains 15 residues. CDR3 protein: CASSWEGVSVYEQYF. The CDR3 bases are TGTGCCAGCAGTTGGGAGGGGGTTTCAGTCTACGAGCAGTACTTC.

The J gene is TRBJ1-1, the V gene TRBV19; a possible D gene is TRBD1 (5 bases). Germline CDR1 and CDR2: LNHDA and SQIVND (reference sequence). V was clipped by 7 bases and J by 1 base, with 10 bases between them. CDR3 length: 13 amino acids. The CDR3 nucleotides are TGTGCCAGTATAGGGGTCCCGAACACTGAAGCTTTCTTT. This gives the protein CASIGVPNTEAFF. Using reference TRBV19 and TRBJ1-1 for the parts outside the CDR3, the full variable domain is DGGITQSPKYLFRKEGQNVTLSCEQNLNHDAMYWYRQDPGQGLRLIYYSQIVNDFQKGDIAEGYSVSREKKESFPLTVTSAQKNPTAFYLCASIGVPNTEAFFGQGTRLTVV.

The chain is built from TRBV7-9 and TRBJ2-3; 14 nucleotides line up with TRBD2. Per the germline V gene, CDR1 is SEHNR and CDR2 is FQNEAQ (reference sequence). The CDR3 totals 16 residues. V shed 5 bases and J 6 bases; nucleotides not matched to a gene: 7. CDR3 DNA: TGTGCCAGCAGCCAAGGACTAGCGGGAGGTGCGGATACGCAGTATTTT. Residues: CASSQGLAGGADTQYF. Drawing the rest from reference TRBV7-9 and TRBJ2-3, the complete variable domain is DTGVSQNPRHKITKRGQNVTFRCDPISEHNRLYWYRQTLGQGPEFLTYFQNEAQLEKSRLLSDRFSAERPKGSFSTLEIQRTEQGDSAMYLCASSQGLAGGADTQYFGPGTRLTVL.

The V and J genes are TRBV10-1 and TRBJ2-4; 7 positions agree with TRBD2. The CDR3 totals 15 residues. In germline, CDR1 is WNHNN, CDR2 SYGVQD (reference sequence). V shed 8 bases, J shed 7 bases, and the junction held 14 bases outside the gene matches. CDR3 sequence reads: CASSVGGREKNIQYF. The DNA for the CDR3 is TGCGCCAGCTCCGTCGGAGGGAGGGAGAAGAACATTCAGTACTTC.

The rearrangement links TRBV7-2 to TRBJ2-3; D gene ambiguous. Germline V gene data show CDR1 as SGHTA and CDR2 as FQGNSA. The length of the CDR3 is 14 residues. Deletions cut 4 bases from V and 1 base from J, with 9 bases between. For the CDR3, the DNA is TGTGCCAGCAGCTCTTACTTGGGCACAGATACGCAGTATTTT. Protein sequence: CASSSYLGTDTQYF. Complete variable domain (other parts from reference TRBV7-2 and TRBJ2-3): GAGVSQSPSNKVTEKGKDVELRCDPISGHTALYWYRQSLGQGLEFLIYFQGNSAPDKSGLPSDRFSAERTGGSVSTLTIQRTQQEDSAVYLCASSSYLGTDTQYFGPGTRLTVL.

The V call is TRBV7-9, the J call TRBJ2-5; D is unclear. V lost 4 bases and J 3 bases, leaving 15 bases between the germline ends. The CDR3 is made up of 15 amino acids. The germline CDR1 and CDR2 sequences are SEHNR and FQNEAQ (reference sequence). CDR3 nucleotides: TGTGCCAGCAGCTCAAGCTGGGTCCAAGAAGAGACCCAGTACTTC. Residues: CASSSSWVQEETQYF.

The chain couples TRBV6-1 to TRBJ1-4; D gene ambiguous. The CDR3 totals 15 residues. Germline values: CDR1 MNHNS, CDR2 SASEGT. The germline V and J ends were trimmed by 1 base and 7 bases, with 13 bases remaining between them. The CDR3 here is CASSEGKRLGEKLFF. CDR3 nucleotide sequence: TGTGCCAGCAGTGAAGGGAAACGGTTGGGTGAAAAACTGTTTTTT.

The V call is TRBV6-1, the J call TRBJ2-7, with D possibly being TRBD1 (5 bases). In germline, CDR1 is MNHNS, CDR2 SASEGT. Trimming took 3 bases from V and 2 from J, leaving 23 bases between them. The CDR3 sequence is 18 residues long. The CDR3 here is CASSDEGHLGASTYEQYF. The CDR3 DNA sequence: TGTGCCAGCAGTGATGAAGGACACCTAGGGGCTTCCACCTACGAGCAGTACTTC.

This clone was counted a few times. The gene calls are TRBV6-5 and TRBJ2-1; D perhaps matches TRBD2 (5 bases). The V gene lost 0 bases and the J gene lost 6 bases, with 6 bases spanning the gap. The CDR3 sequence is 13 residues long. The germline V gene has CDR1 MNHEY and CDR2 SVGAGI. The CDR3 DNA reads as TGTGCCAGCAGTTACTCAGAGGGCAATGAGCAGTTCTTC. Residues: CASSYSEGNEQFF.

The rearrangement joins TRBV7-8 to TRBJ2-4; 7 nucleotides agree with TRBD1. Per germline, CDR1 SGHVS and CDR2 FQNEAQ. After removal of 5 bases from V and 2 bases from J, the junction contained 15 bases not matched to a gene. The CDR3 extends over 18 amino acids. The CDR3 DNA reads TGTGCCAGCAGCCCCAGGGACAGTCGACGCTTTCCCAAAAACATTCAGTACTTC. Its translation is CASSPRDSRRFPKNIQYF.